This T cell receptor (beta chain) derives from a study of neurological immune-mediated disorders. The cDNA was generated through 5'RACE incorporating 10-nucleotide random UMIs. TCRdb ran MiXCR on the 5' RACE reads and lists one entry per CDR3 protein. The table lists 20,000 to 30,000 distinct CDR3 sequences, over 2% of them singletons. This clonotype was seen ten or more times. Its antigen is unidentified. Study observations and caveats: The absence of any CDR3 amino acid sequence shared by expanded clones across subjects suggests that repertoires were private in all groups.

Specimen: PBMCs. The source of this sequence is a woman between 50 and 59 years old with multiple sclerosis.

CDR3 sequence (DNA): TGTGCCAGCAGTTGGGGCGGGGCAATCTCCTACAATGAGCAGTTCTTC. This translates into CASSWGGAISYNEQFF. V and J are TRBV12-3 or TRBV12-4 and TRBJ2-1; a weak D match, TRBD2 (6 bases). V lost 4 bases and J lost 0, with 13 bases in between. This CDR3 region has 16 residues.